This is a list of T cell receptor beta chains from one sample in a study of T-cell reconstitution after alpha-beta-depleted transplantation in children. TCRdb redid the calling of the PCR reads with MiXCR, one entry per CDR3 protein. The sample lists roughly 160,000 distinct CDR3 sequences, over 8.5% seen once, with roughly 13% in the top ten. This specimen was PBMCs, taken before TCRalphabeta/CD19-depleted stem cell transplant. The receptor source for this set is a boy between 2 and 10 years old with acute myeloid leukemia, due to receive a stem cell transplant. Each CDR3 is given with its conserved first and last residue. Size is omitted from some rows. Given values are once, few, many or a class for expanded clones.

J: TRBJ2-1
V: TRBV5-1
size: few
CDR3: CASSSSTSGGPYNEQFF

J: TRBJ2-1
V: TRBV20-1
size: few
CDR3: CSARVLERGGYNEQFF

J: TRBJ2-3
V: TRBV5-8
size: -
CDR3: CASIKGSDTQYF

J: TRBJ1-5
V: TRBV7-8
size: many
CDR3: CASSLLQGEFNQPQHF

J: TRBJ2-5
V: TRBV20-1
size: many
CDR3: CSASPGWRQETQYF

J: TRBJ1-2
V: TRBV24-1
size: many
CDR3: CATPRTGNYGYTF

J: TRBJ2-3
V: TRBV28
size: many
CDR3: CASSTKGALGTDTQYF

J: TRBJ2-7
V: TRBV28
size: many
CDR3: CASSFTLALLSYEQYF

J: TRBJ1-5
V: TRBV6-1
size: few
CDR3: CASSKALGVQPQHF

J: TRBJ2-5
V: TRBV20-1
size: few
CDR3: CSARAGLAGAGGETQYF

J: TRBJ2-1
V: TRBV25-1
size: many
CDR3: CASHSYNEQFF

J: TRBJ2-7
V: TRBV29-1
size: many
CDR3: CSASAGVSYEQYF

J: TRBJ2-6
V: TRBV5-5
size: many
CDR3: CASSLASGTGANVLTF

J: TRBJ2-2
V: TRBV10-3
size: -
CDR3: CAILKVGTNTGELFF

J: TRBJ1-2
V: TRBV12-3/TRBV12-4
size: many
CDR3: CASSFLQGMNGYTF

J: TRBJ1-5
V: TRBV12-3/TRBV12-4
size: many
CDR3: CASNVLNQPQHF

J: TRBJ2-5
V: TRBV10-2
size: many
CDR3: CASLARRGGETQYF

J: TRBJ2-1
V: TRBV2
size: many
CDR3: CASSSQSSSYNEQFF

J: TRBJ2-6
V: TRBV5-7
size: many
CDR3: CASSSSRGLTGANVLTF

J: TRBJ1-1
V: TRBV7-9
size: many
CDR3: CASAPPTTEAFF

J: TRBJ1-1
V: TRBV11-2
size: many
CDR3: CASSLQVGGNEAFF

J: TRBJ1-6
V: TRBV11-2
size: many
CDR3: CASSWTGHNSPLHF

J: TRBJ2-2
V: TRBV20-1
size: many
CDR3: CSATPGELFF

J: TRBJ1-2
V: TRBV7-3
size: many
CDR3: CASSVWTGGNYGYTF

J: TRBJ2-3
V: TRBV4-1
size: many
CDR3: CASSLDGRGTTDTQYF

J: TRBJ1-6
V: TRBV25-1
size: many
CDR3: CASSERDRANSPLHF

J: TRBJ1-6
V: TRBV3-1
size: medium-sized
CDR3: CASSQRTGKNSPLHF

J: TRBJ1-5
V: TRBV5-1
size: many
CDR3: CASSLGGTGDNQPQHF

J: TRBJ2-1
V: TRBV5-1
size: many
CDR3: CASSSSGSSYNEQFF

J: TRBJ1-6
V: TRBV27
size: many
CDR3: CASSRTYRLDNSPLHF

J: TRBJ2-7
V: TRBV10-3
size: many
CDR3: CAISEQGAGYEQYF

J: TRBJ2-3
V: TRBV12-3/TRBV12-4
size: many
CDR3: CASNRGGTDTQYF

J: TRBJ2-5
V: TRBV7-9
size: many
CDR3: CASSLNRGETQYF

J: TRBJ2-7
V: TRBV4-2
size: many
CDR3: CASSHPTGTGTYEQYF

J: TRBJ1-1
V: TRBV10-3
size: many
CDR3: CAIRDREKGNTEAFF

J: TRBJ1-2
V: TRBV7-6
size: many
CDR3: CASGLQGEGGYTF

J: TRBJ2-1
V: TRBV3-1
size: -
CDR3: CATCKQVPDNEQFF

J: TRBJ2-7
V: TRBV20-1
size: few
CDR3: CSASLMSGGFYEQYF

J: TRBJ2-3
V: TRBV6-2/TRBV6-3
size: many
CDR3: CASRLLAGVIDTQYF

J: TRBJ1-5
V: TRBV5-1
size: many
CDR3: CASSLDSNQPQHF

J: TRBJ2-7
V: TRBV20-1
size: many
CDR3: CSAQQGAGEQYF

J: TRBJ2-3
V: TRBV20-1
size: few
CDR3: CSARNRGPTDTQYF

J: TRBJ2-2
V: TRBV4-2
size: many
CDR3: CASRALLGRTGELFF